This TCR beta chain derives from a study of T cells after somatic rescue of genetic block. Using immunoSEQ multiplex PCR, the repertoire was profiled, and TCRdb retains in-frame clones only, with some absent. The sample contains approximately 71,000 clones, around 90% of which appear only once. The material sequenced was peripheral blood mononuclear cells (PBMCs). This receptor was obtained from a middle-aged man.

CDR3 amino acids: CSVEAGQGVYNEQFF. The CDR3 coding sequence is TGCAGCGTTGAAGCGGGACAGGGGGTTTACAATGAGCAGTTCTTC. This rearrangement joins TRBV29-1 to TRBJ2-1, with TRBD1 matching over 11 bases. The CDR3 extends over 15 amino acids. The V and J ends lost 1 base and 4 bases, in that order; junction bases with no gene match: 3. Germline V gene sequence: CDR1 SQVTM, CDR2 ANQGSEA.